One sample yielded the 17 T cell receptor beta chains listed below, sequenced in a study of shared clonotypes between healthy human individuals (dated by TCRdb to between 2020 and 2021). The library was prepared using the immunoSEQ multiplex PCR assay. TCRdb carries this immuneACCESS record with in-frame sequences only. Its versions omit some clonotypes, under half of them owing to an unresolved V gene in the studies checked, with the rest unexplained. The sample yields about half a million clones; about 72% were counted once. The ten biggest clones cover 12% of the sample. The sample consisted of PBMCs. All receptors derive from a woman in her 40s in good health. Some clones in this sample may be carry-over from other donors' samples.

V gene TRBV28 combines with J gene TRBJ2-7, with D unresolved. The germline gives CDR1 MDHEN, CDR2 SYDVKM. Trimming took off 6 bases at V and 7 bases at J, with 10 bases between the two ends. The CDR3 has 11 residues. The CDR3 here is CASRYFGEQYF. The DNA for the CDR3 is TGTGCCAGCAGATACTTCGGGGAGCAGTACTTC.

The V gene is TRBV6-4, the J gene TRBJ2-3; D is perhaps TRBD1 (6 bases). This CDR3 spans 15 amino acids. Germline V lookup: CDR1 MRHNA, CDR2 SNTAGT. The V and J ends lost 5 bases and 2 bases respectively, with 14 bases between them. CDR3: CASSHRAGDTDTQYF. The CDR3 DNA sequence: TGTGCCAGCAGTCACAGGGCGGGTGACACAGATACGCAGTATTTT.

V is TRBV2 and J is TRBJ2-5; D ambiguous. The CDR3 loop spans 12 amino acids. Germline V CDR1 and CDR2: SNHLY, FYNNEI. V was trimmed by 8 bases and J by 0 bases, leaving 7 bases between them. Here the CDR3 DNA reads TGTGCCAGCGGTCAGTACCAAGAGACCCAGTACTTC. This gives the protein CASGQYQETQYF. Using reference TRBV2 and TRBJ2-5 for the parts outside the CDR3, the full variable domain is EPEVTQTPSHQVTQMGQEVILRCVPISNHLYFYWYRQILGQKVEFLVSFYNNEISEKSEIFDDQFSVERPDGSNFTLKIRSTKLEDSAMYFCASGQYQETQYFGPGTRLLVL.

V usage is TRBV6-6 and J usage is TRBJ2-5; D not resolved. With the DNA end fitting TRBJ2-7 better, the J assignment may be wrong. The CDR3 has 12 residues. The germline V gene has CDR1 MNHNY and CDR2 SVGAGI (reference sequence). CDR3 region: CASSYADYEQYF. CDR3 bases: TGTGCCAGCAGTTACGCCGACTACGAGCAGTACTTC.

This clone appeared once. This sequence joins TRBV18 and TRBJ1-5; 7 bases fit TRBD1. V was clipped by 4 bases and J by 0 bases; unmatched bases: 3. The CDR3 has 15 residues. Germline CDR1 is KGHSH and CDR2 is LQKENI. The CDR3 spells CASSRTGSSNQPQHF. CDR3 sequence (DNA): TGTGCCAGCTCACGGACAGGATCTAGCAATCAGCCCCAGCATTTT.

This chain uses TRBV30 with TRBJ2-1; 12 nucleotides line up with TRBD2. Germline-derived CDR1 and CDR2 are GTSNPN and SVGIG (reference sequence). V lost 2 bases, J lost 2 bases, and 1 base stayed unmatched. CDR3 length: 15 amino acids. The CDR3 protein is CAWSRLAGAYNEQFF. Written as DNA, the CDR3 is TGTGCCTGGAGTCGACTAGCGGGAGCCTACAATGAGCAGTTCTTC.

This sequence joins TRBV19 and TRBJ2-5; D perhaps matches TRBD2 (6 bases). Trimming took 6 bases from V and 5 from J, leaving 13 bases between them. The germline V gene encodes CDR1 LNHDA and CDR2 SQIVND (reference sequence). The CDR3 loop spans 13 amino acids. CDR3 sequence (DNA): TGTGCCAGTAGGGAGGCTGGGGGGGAGACCCAGTACTTC. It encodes CASREAGGETQYF.

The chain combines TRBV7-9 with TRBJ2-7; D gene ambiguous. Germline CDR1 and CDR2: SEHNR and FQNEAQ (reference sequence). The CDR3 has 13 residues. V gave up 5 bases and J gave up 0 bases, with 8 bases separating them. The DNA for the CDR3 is TGTGCCAGCAGCCCCTGTAGCTCCTACGAGCAGTACTTC. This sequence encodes CASSPCSSYEQYF.

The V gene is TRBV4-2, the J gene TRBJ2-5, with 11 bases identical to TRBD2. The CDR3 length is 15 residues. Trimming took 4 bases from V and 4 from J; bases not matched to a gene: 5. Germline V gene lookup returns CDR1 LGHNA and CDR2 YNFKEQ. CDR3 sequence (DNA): TGTGCCAGCAGCCTCGGGCTAGCGGGAGGAGAGACCCAGTACTTC. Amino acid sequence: CASSLGLAGGETQYF.

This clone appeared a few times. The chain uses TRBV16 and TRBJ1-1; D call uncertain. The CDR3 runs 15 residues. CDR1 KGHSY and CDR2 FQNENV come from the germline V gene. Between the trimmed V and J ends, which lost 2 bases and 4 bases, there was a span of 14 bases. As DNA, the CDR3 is TGTGCCAGCAGCCAAAGGGCAGGCGCCGGCACTGAAGCTTTCTTT. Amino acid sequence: CASSQRAGAGTEAFF.

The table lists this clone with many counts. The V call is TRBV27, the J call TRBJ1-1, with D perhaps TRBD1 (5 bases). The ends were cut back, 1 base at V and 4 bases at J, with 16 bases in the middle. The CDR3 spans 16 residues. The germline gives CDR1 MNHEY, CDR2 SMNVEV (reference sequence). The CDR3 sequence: CASSLFGAQVGTEAFF. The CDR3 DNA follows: TGTGCCAGCAGTTTATTCGGGGCCCAGGTAGGCACTGAAGCTTTCTTT.

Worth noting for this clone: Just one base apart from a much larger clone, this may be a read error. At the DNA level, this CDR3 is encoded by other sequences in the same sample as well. This CDR3 reads CASSYSMADTEKLFF. The CDR3 DNA reads TGTGCTAGCAGTTACTCGATGGCGGATACGGAAAAACTGTTTTTT. The chain uses TRBV6-6 and TRBJ1-4; D unresolved. The CDR3 has 15 amino acids. Germline assignment: CDR1 MNHNY and CDR2 SVGAGI (reference sequence).

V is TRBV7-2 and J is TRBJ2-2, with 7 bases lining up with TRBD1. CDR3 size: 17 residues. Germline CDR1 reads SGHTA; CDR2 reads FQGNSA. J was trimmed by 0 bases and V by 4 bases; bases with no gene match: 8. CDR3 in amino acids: CASSSNPGTANTGELFF. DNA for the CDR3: TGTGCCAGCAGCTCGAATCCCGGGACAGCGAACACCGGGGAGCTGTTTTTT.

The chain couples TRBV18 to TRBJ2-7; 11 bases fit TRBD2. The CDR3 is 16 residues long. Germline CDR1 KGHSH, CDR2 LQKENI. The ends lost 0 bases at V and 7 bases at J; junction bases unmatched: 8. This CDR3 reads CASSPPSSGRAGEQYF. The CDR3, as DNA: TGTGCCAGCTCACCACCGAGTAGCGGGAGGGCTGGGGAGCAGTACTTC.

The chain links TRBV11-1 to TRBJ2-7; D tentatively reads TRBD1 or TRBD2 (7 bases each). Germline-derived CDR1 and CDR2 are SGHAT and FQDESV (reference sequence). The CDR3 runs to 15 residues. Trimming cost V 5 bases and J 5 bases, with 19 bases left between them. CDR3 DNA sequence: TGTGCCAGCAGCCGACAGGGAGGGACTCAACACGAGCAGTACTTC. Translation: CASSRQGGTQHEQYF.

The CDR3, as DNA: TGTGCCAGCTCACCACCGGTTTTTAACAATGAGCAGTTCTTC. This codes for CASSPPVFNNEQFF. This chain links TRBV18 with TRBJ2-1; no clear D. Germline assignment: CDR1 KGHSH and CDR2 LQKENI. This CDR3 is 14 amino acids long. The V gene lost 0 bases and the J gene lost 5 bases, with 8 bases spanning the gap.

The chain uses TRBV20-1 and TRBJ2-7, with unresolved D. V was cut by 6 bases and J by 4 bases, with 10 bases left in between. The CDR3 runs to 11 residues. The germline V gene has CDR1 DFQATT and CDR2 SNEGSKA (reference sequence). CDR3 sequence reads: CSADLRYEQYF. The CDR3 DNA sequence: TGCAGTGCAGATCTGAGGTACGAGCAGTACTTC.